The 8 T cell receptor beta chains given below trace back to one sample, sequenced in a study of T cell repertoires in aging, cancer and after chemotherapy. Peripheral blood genomic DNA, not sorted cells or RNA, was the template. A mixed TRB-A/B primer pool amplified rearranged TRB by multiplex touch-down PCR. A single record per CDR3 protein comes from TCRdb applying MiXCR to the multiplex PCR reads. Among under 4,500 distinct CDR3 sequences listed, about two fifths were seen once. Input material: blood. The receptors were sampled from a human donor with a blood cancer.

By share of the sample, this clonotype is medium-sized. This chain uses TRBV18 with TRBJ2-3; D gene ambiguous. This CDR3 comprises 13 residues. Between the trimmed V and J ends, which lost 1 base and 6 bases, there was a span of 8 bases. CDR1 is KGHSH, CDR2 LQKENI, per germline. The CDR3 bases are TGTGCCAGCTCACCACGAGTATACGATACGCAGTATTTT. Its translation: CASSPRVYDTQYF.

Comments on this clonotype: Relative to the germline gene, one junction end is altered; a read error may explain this. The chain joins TRBV27 to TRBJ1-3, with 11 bases identical to TRBD1. Germline values: CDR1 MNHEY, CDR2 SMNVEV (reference sequence). The CDR3 loop spans 18 amino acids. For the CDR3, the DNA is TGTGCCAGAAGTTCGCCCGGGGACAGGGGGTCCTCTGGAAACACAATATATTTT. It yields the protein CARSSPGDRGSSGNTIYF.

By frequency in the sample, this clonotype is medium-sized. The chain employs TRBV19 and TRBJ2-1, with 9 positions matching TRBD2. V lost 2 bases to trimming and J lost 0 bases; unmatched junction nucleotides: 5. In germline, CDR1 is LNHDA, CDR2 SQIVND (reference sequence). CDR3 size: 17 residues. The CDR3: CASSISGRPFSYNEQFF. The CDR3 DNA is TGTGCCAGTAGTATAAGCGGGAGGCCCTTCTCCTACAATGAGCAGTTCTTC.

On this clonotype: Mismatch with germline at one junction end may stem from a read error. The chain combines TRBV18 with TRBJ2-7; no reliable D call. The CDR3 runs 12 residues. Germline V lookup: CDR1 KGHSH, CDR2 LQKENI. The CDR3 coding sequence is TGTTCCAGCTCTCGCGACGTCTACGAGCAGTACTTC. Encoded protein: CSSSRDVYEQYF.

This clonotype turned up a few times. The gene calls are TRBV6-2 or TRBV6-3 and TRBJ2-7, with TRBD2 matching over 9 bases. In germline, CDR1 is MNHEY, CDR2 SVGEGT. The length of the CDR3 is 14 residues. V was pared by 6 bases and J by 3 bases, with 6 bases of the junction left unmatched. The CDR3 region is CASSRAGGGYEQYF. CDR3 sequence (DNA): TGTGCCAGCAGCCGGGCGGGAGGGGGCTACGAGCAGTACTTC.

There are a few counts of this clonotype. The chain combines TRBV10-3 with TRBJ1-6; 8 nucleotides agree with TRBD1. The CDR3 loop spans 14 amino acids. Germline V CDR1 and CDR2: ENHRY, SYGVKD. The DNA for the CDR3 is TGTGCTTCAAAGGCACAGGGGGTTGATTCACCCCTCCACTTT. Residues: CASKAQGVDSPLHF.

This clonotype was observed a few times. The chain employs TRBV15 and TRBJ2-2; D gene ambiguous. CDR1 LNHNV and CDR2 YYDKDF come from the germline V gene (reference sequence). The CDR3 consists of 12 residues. V was trimmed by 3 bases and J by 6 bases, leaving 5 bases between them. The CDR3 sequence is CATSSHAGELFF. The CDR3 coding sequence is TGTGCCACCAGCAGTCACGCCGGGGAGCTGTTTTTT.

This rearrangement joins TRBV12-3 or TRBV12-4 to TRBJ1-1; 7 bases are shared with TRBD1. V lost 7 bases and J lost 8; bases outside the gene matches: 10. The CDR3 consists of 13 residues. The CDR3 coding sequence is TGTGCCAGCACCCTCCCAGGGGGGCTCGAAGCTTTCTTT. Translating it yields CASTLPGGLEAFF.